The source of this TCR beta chain is a study of PD-1 blockade in mismatch repair-deficient tumors. PCR or immunohistochemistry showed mismatch repair deficiency in every enrolled patient. The CDR3 loop spans 14 amino acids. Looked up from germline, CDR1 is GTSNPN and CDR2 is SVGIG (reference sequence). Trimming pared 2 bases from V and 1 base from J, leaving 9 bases between. Assay used: immunoSEQ multiplex PCR; TCRdb lists only in-frame clones, some missing. This sample has around 110,000 clones, with around 80% found just once. V usage is TRBV30 and J usage is TRBJ1-5, with TRBD1 as a possible D gene (5 bases). The clonotype comes from an adult with mismatch repair-deficient cancer. The source material was peripheral blood, sampled 60 weeks after starting pembrolizumab. The CDR3 region has the DNA TGTGCCTGGAGTATCCGGGGGAGCAATCAGCCCCAGCATTTT. This sequence encodes CAWSIRGSNQPQHF.